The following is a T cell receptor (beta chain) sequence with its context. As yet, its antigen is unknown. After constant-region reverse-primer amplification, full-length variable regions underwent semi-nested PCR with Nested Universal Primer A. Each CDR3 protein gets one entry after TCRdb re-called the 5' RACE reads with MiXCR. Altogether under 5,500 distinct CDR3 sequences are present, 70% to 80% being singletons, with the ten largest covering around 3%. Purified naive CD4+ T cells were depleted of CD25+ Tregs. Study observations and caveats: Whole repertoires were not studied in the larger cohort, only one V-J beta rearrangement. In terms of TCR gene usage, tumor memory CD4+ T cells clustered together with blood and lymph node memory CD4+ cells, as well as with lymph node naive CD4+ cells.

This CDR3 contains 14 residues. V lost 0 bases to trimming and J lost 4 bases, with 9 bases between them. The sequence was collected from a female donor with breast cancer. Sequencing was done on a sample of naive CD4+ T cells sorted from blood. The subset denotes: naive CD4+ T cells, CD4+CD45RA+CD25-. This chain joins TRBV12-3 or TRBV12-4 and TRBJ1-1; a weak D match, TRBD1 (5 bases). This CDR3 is CASSLATGGTEAFF. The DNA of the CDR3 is TGTGCCAGCAGTTTAGCCACAGGAGGCACTGAAGCTTTCTTT.